The 5 T cell receptor beta chains reported below all come from one sample, sequenced in a study of tumor-infiltrating lymphocytes in localized non-small cell lung cancer. Clones were read by immunoSEQ multiplex PCR, and TCRdb kept only the in-frame ones, dropping some. The sample contains around 14,000 clones, less than 75% of which appear only once. Input material: uninvolved lung tissue not adjacent to the tumor. Receptor source: a human donor with non-small cell lung cancer.

This clone was detected only a few times. This chain uses TRBV19 with TRBJ2-3, with unresolved D. The V end was cut by 6 bases, the J end by 0 bases, with 7 bases between. CDR1 LNHDA and CDR2 SQIVND come from the germline V gene (reference sequence). The CDR3 extends over 13 amino acids. This CDR3 reads CASSTDSTDTQYF. In nucleotides, the CDR3 is TGTGCCAGTAGCACGGACAGCACAGATACGCAGTATTTT.

This clone is medium-sized by share. V usage is TRBV7-2 and J usage is TRBJ1-1; D is possibly TRBD1 (5 bases). V was clipped by 1 base and J by 5 bases, with 14 bases between them. CDR3 length: 15 amino acids. Germline CDR1 and CDR2: SGHTA and FQGNSA. CDR3 sequence: CASSLGQGGNTEAFF. DNA for the CDR3: TGTGCCAGCAGCTTAGGGCAGGGTGGAAATACTGAAGCTTTCTTT.

This clone appeared once. The chain links TRBV28 to TRBJ2-5; D remains ambiguous. The CDR3 contains 15 residues. V was trimmed by 7 bases and J by 1 base, leaving 16 bases between them. Germline values: CDR1 MDHEN, CDR2 SYDVKM. In nucleotides, the CDR3 is TGTGCCAGCACCTTTTCAAGGGTAGCCCAAGAGACCCAGTACTTC. The encoded protein is CASTFSRVAQETQYF.

This clone was observed a handful of times. The V and J genes are TRBV6-5 and TRBJ2-7; 9 nucleotides align to TRBD1. CDR1 and CDR2 from the germline V gene are MNHEY and SVGAGI. Trimming took 3 bases from V and 0 from J; bases not matched to a gene: 3. The CDR3 is 15 amino acids. The CDR3 sequence: CASSYRDRASYEQYF. The CDR3 DNA reads TGTGCCAGCAGTTATCGGGACAGGGCCTCCTACGAGCAGTACTTC.

The rearrangement links TRBV28 to TRBJ1-1, with D unresolved. Trimming shortened V by 6 bases and J by 6 bases, and 8 bases separated the two germline ends. The CDR3 sequence is 11 residues long. The germline V gene encodes CDR1 MDHEN and CDR2 SYDVKM. As DNA, the CDR3 is TGTGCCAGCAGCACCCGGTCTGAAGCTTTCTTT. Translating it yields CASSTRSEAFF.